This T cell receptor (beta chain) was captured in a study of naive and memory T cell subsets. Overall study results and limits: Naive repertoires, especially CD8, held a few larger clonotypes, possibly memory cells re-expressing CD45RA. TCR counts from RNA may reflect activation-linked expression changes.

The CDR3 length is 13 residues. The germline CDR1 and CDR2 sequences are MDHEN and SYDVKM. With 3 bases removed from V and 8 bases from J, the gap between germline ends came to 10 bases. This clonotype has a handful of counts. As yet, its antigen is unknown. Two oligonucleotides, mixed equimolar, formed the beta constant-region primer covering TRBC1 and TRBC2. Nested alpha and beta constant-region primers with the SP2 primer drove four PCR rounds on ligated cDNA. TCRdb reprocessed the UMI-ligation and nested PCR reads with MiXCR, giving one entry per CDR3 protein. The sample comprises around 140,000 distinct CDR3 sequences, about a fifth of which are singletons, and about 0.57% rests with the top ten. From the second PCR step, alpha and beta chains were amplified apart.

Sequencing used naive CD8+ T cells from blood. The source is a human donor in good health. This chain uses TRBV28 with TRBJ1-4; D unclear. The CDR3 coding sequence is TGTGCCAGCAGTTTTTATCTGGAAGAAAAACTGTTTTTT. This translates into CASSFYLEEKLFF. Based on the CDR3 plus reference TRBV28 and TRBJ1-4, the full variable domain is DVKVTQSSRYLVKRTGEKVFLECVQDMDHENMFWYRQDPGLGLRLIYFSYDVKMKEKGDIPEGYSVSREKKERFSLILESASTNQTSMYLCASSFYLEEKLFFGSGTQLSVL.